A selection of T cell receptor beta chains follows, all from one sample in a study of blood T cells in healthy people across ages. Using its own MiXCR run on the 5' RACE reads, TCRdb lists one record per CDR3 protein. The sample records about 1.6 million distinct CDR3 sequences, roughly 32% being singletons. The sample taken for sequencing was blood. The source of these receptors is a woman in her twenties or thirties in good health. CDR3s include the opening cysteine and the closing phenylalanine or tryptophan. The D gene is left open where the match is weak. Expanded clones are given a class, and other clones once, few, many or no size at all.

j_call	d_call	v_call	clone_size	cdr3_nt	cdr3_aa
TRBJ1-1	NA	TRBV4-1	NA	TGCGCCAGCAGCCCTCCGTGGGAGTACACTGAAGCTTTCTTT	CASSPPWEYTEAFF
TRBJ1-6	TRBD1	TRBV20-1	NA	TGCAGTGCTAGAGGACAGGGTCAGGTCTCCTATAATTCACCCCTCCACTTT	CSARGQGQVSYNSPLHF
TRBJ1-2	NA	TRBV7-3	NA	TGTGCCAGCAGCTCCAAGAGCGGTCTAGGCTATGGCTACACCTTC	CASSSKSGLGYGYTF
TRBJ2-3	TRBD2	TRBV5-1	NA	TGCGCCAGCAGCCAGACTAGCGGGCGTGACACAGATACGCAGTATTTT	CASSQTSGRDTDTQYF
TRBJ1-4	NA	TRBV30	NA	TGTGCCTGGAGTAGGGGTGAATACGCTAATGAAAAACTGTTTTTT	CAWSRGEYANEKLFF
TRBJ2-1	TRBD2	TRBV20-1	few	TGCAGTGCTTCGCCCCTGACTAGCGGGGGATACTCCTACAATGAGCAGTTCTTC	CSASPLTSGGYSYNEQFF
TRBJ1-1	TRBD1	TRBV6-1	once	TGCGCCAGCAGTCCCCATCCGGGACAGGGAATGAACACTGAAGCTTTCTTT	CASSPHPGQGMNTEAFF
TRBJ1-2	NA	TRBV9	NA	TGTGCCAGCAGCGTAACGGGGCACTATGGCTACACCTTC	CASSVTGHYGYTF
TRBJ2-6	NA	TRBV5-1	many	TGCGCCAGCACCCTTGACGAGCGCTCTGGGGCCAACGTCCTGACTTTC	CASTLDERSGANVLTF
TRBJ2-7	NA	TRBV10-3	NA	TGTGCCATCGGGGCGCAGGGTAGGACGGGAGCCCACGAGCAGTACTTC	CAIGAQGRTGAHEQYF
TRBJ1-1	NA	TRBV12-3/TRBV12-4	NA	TGTGCCACCCACCGCAGTTCAGGGAACACTGAAGCTTTCTTT	CATHRSSGNTEAFF
TRBJ2-5	TRBD2	TRBV6-1	many	TGTGCCAGCAGATCAGGCGGGAGGAATTCAGAGACCCAGTACTTC	CASRSGGRNSETQYF
TRBJ2-4	TRBD2	TRBV3-1	NA	TGTGCCAGCAGCCAAGTTTCAGCGGGAGGGCCGGACAAAAACATTCAGTACTTC	CASSQVSAGGPDKNIQYF
TRBJ1-4	TRBD1	TRBV12-3/TRBV12-4	few	TGTGCCAGCAGCACCCGGACAGGGGAACGAGAAAAACTGTTTTTT	CASSTRTGEREKLFF
TRBJ1-2	NA	TRBV15	NA	TGTGCCACCAGCAGCGGCCCCTTATCGGGCTATGGCTACACCTTC	CATSSGPLSGYGYTF
TRBJ2-5	TRBD2	TRBV6-5	few	TGTGCCAGCAGTTACTCGGGACTAGAGAGGGAAGAGACCCAGTACTTC	CASSYSGLEREETQYF
TRBJ2-3	TRBD2	TRBV3-1	few	TGTGCCAGCAGCCGACACCTAGCGGGGGGGACAGATACGCAGTATTTT	CASSRHLAGGTDTQYF
TRBJ2-7	NA	TRBV28	few	TGTGCCAGCAGTTTTTGGGACGCTGTCTACGAGCAGTACTTC	CASSFWDAVYEQYF
TRBJ2-5	NA	TRBV24-1	few	TGTGCCACCAGTGATTCGATAACGCAAGAGACCCAGTACTTC	CATSDSITQETQYF
TRBJ2-2	TRBD2	TRBV20-1	few	TGCAGTGCTAGTATTAGCGGGACGACCGGGGAGCTGTTTTTT	CSASISGTTGELFF
TRBJ2-1	NA	TRBV7-3	NA	TGTGCCAGCAGCATAAGCTCCTACAATGAGCAGTTCTTC	CASSISSYNEQFF
TRBJ2-7	NA	TRBV5-1	NA	TGCGCCAGCAGCTCTAACGGGGAGCCCAACTACGAGCAGTACTTC	CASSSNGEPNYEQYF
TRBJ2-1	TRBD2	TRBV10-3	once	TGTGCCATCAGTGAGCCTGCGGTGGGGGGGGACAATGAGCAGTTCTTC	CAISEPAVGGDNEQFF
TRBJ2-1	TRBD2	TRBV3-1	NA	TGTGCCAGCAGCCAAGATGTGGCTAGCGGCTCCTACAATGAGCAGTTCTTC	CASSQDVASGSYNEQFF
TRBJ2-7	NA	TRBV7-2	once	TGTGCCAGCAACCCCCCAGTGGGCGGGGTGACAAGCTCCTACAATGAGCAGTACTTC	CASNPPVGGVTSSYNEQYF
TRBJ1-1	NA	TRBV20-1	few	TGCAGTGCTCCCGAACCCTCAGGGAACACTGAAGCTTTCTTT	CSAPEPSGNTEAFF
TRBJ2-7	NA	TRBV20-1	NA	TGCAGTGCCCCCGGGGGCCTAAACTACGAGCAGTACTTC	CSAPGGLNYEQYF
TRBJ1-5	NA	TRBV12-3/TRBV12-4	many	TGTGCCAGCAGTTTTCAGGGATCTAATCAGCCCCAGCATTTT	CASSFQGSNQPQHF
TRBJ2-4	TRBD1	TRBV6-6	few	TGTGCCAGCACCGTGACAGGGGATACCAAAAACATTCAGTACTTC	CASTVTGDTKNIQYF
TRBJ2-1	NA	TRBV29-1	many	TGCAGCGTTGAAGATTACAATGAGCAGTTCTTC	CSVEDYNEQFF
TRBJ1-2	TRBD1	TRBV12-3/TRBV12-4	NA	TGTGCCAGCAGTTTGGCAGGGGGGTTTCGTGGCTACACCTTC	CASSLAGGFRGYTF
TRBJ2-5	NA	TRBV6-5	NA	TGTGCCGTCTCACAATCCTCGGGAGAGACCCAGTACTTC	CAVSQSSGETQYF
TRBJ2-7	TRBD2	TRBV9	NA	TGTGCCAGCAGCGTAGCCGGGACTAGCATCGAGCAGTACTTC	CASSVAGTSIEQYF
TRBJ2-5	NA	TRBV7-9	NA	TGTGCCAGCAGCTTAGGGGACGCGACTCCGGAGACCCAGTACTTC	CASSLGDATPETQYF
TRBJ1-2	NA	TRBV5-5	once	TGTGCCAGCAGCTTGATAACGGTCCAGGTCTCTGGCTACACCTTC	CASSLITVQVSGYTF
TRBJ2-1	NA	TRBV20-1	many	TGCAGTGCTACCCCCCCTGAGGGACTCTACAATGAGCAGTTCTTC	CSATPPEGLYNEQFF
TRBJ2-7	NA	TRBV7-3	few	TGTGCCAGCAGCTTAACTGGCCGGGCGTCCTACGAGCAGTACTTC	CASSLTGRASYEQYF
TRBJ2-7	TRBD2	TRBV7-9	NA	TGTGCCAGCAGCCTGACGGGACTAGCGTCAACCTACGAGCAGTACTTC	CASSLTGLASTYEQYF
TRBJ2-1	NA	TRBV9	NA	TGTGCCAGCAGCGTAGCGCCAGATTTCTACAATGAGCAGTTCTTC	CASSVAPDFYNEQFF
TRBJ1-2	NA	TRBV4-2	NA	TGTGCCAGCAGCCAAGATAGTCCGGGGGTCTATGGCTACACCTTC	CASSQDSPGVYGYTF
TRBJ2-5	NA	TRBV5-1	few	TGCGCCAGCAGCCAAACCGTAGGGGGGGAAGAGACCCAGTACTTC	CASSQTVGGEETQYF
TRBJ2-2	NA	TRBV5-1	NA	TGCGCCAGCAGCATGGGGGGCACCGGGGAGCTGTTTTTT	CASSMGGTGELFF
TRBJ2-1	NA	TRBV13	few	TGTGCCAGCAGCTTTGGGAAGCCATACAATGAGCAGTTCTTC	CASSFGKPYNEQFF
TRBJ1-4	NA	TRBV7-9	NA	TGTGCCAGCAGCCCTAGGGGTCGGGAGATTAATGAAAAACTGTTTTTT	CASSPRGREINEKLFF
TRBJ2-3	TRBD2	TRBV27	NA	TGTGCCAGCAGTTTCGTTAGCGGGATTGGCACAGATACGCAGTATTTT	CASSFVSGIGTDTQYF
TRBJ2-7	TRBD1	TRBV7-8	few	TGTGCCAGCAGCCCCGGACAGGGTATACCTACGGAGCAGTACTTC	CASSPGQGIPTEQYF
TRBJ2-1	NA	TRBV12-3/TRBV12-4	NA	TGTGCCAGCAGTTTAGACCACCCAGGGGATGAGCAGTTCTTC	CASSLDHPGDEQFF
TRBJ2-7	TRBD2	TRBV28	NA	TGTGCCAGCAGGACTTGGCGGGAGTCCTACGAGCAGTACTTC	CASRTWRESYEQYF
TRBJ2-1	TRBD2	TRBV7-9	NA	TGTGCCAGCAGCTCGCGAGGGTGGGCGGGGGGTGAAAGCTCCTACAATGAGCAGTTCTTC	CASSSRGWAGGESSYNEQFF
TRBJ1-1	NA	TRBV7-6	few	TGTGCCAGCAGCCCGGAGGGGGTGAACACTGAAGCTTTCTTT	CASSPEGVNTEAFF
TRBJ2-7	TRBD2	TRBV4-1	few	TGCGCCAGCAGCCAAGATCAACGGGGGGGCCGGGACGAGCAGTACTTC	CASSQDQRGGRDEQYF
TRBJ1-5	NA	TRBV6-6	few	TGTGCCAGCAACCTGGCAAATCAGCCCCAGCATTTT	CASNLANQPQHF
TRBJ2-3	TRBD2	TRBV29-1	NA	TGCACCGCAACCAGGACTAGCGGAAGCACAGATACGCAGTATTTT	CTATRTSGSTDTQYF
TRBJ1-1	NA	TRBV7-9	many	TGCGCCAGCAGCTCGGGACGGTTGAACACTGAAGCTTTCTTT	CASSSGRLNTEAFF
TRBJ1-1	NA	TRBV24-1	NA	TGTGCCACCAGTACCGGGGGAAGTGACACTGAAGCTTTCTTT	CATSTGGSDTEAFF
TRBJ2-3	TRBD1	TRBV5-1	NA	TGCGCCAGCAGCAAAGGACAGGGGGCGATGACAGATACGCAGTATTTT	CASSKGQGAMTDTQYF
TRBJ2-5	TRBD1	TRBV6-1	NA	TGTGCCAGCAGTTTAGGACAGGCCCTCGGAGAGACCAAGTACTTC	CASSLGQALGETKYF